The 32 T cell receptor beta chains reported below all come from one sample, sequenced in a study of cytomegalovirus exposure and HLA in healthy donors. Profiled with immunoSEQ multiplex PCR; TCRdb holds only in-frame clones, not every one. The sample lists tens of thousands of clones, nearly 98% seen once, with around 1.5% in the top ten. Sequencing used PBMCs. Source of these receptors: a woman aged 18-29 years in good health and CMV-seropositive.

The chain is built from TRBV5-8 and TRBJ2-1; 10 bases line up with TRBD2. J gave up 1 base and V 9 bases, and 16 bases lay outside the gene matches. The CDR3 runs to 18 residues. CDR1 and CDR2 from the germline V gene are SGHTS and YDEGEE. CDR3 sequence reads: CATRGGLAGVWSYNEQFF. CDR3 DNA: TGTGCCACCCGCGGCGGGCTAGCGGGAGTGTGGTCCTACAATGAGCAGTTCTTC.

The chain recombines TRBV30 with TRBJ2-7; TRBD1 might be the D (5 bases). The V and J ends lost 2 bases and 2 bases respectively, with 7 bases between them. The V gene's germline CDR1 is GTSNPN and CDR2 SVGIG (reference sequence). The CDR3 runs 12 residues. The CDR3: CAWSSDTYEQYF. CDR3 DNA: TGTGCCTGGAGTTCGGACACCTACGAGCAGTACTTC. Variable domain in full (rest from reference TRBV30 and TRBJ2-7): SQTIHQWPATLVQPVGSPLSLECTVEGTSNPNLYWYRQAAGRGLQLLFYSVGIGQISSEVPQNLSASRPQDRQFILSSKKLLLSDSGFYLCAWSSDTYEQYFGPGTRLTVT.

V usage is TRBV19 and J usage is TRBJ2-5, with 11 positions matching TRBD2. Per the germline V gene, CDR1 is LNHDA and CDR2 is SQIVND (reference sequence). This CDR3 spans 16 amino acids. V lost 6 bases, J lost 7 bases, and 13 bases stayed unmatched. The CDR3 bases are TGTGCCAGTAGAGGCCTAGCGGGAGGTACCGGGGGGACCCAGTACTTC. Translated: CASRGLAGGTGGTQYF.

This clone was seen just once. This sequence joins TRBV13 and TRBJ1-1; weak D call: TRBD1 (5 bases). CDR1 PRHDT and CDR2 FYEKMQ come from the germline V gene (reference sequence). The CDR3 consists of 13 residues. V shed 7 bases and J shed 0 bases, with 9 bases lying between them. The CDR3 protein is CASTTDLNTEAFF. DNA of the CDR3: TGTGCCAGCACGACAGACCTGAACACTGAAGCTTTCTTT.

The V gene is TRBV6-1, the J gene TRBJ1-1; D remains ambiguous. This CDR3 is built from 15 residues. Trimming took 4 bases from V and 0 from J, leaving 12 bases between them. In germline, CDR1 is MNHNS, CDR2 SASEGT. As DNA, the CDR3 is TGTGCCAGCAGTGCTCTAGGATCCATGAACACTGAAGCTTTCTTT. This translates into CASSALGSMNTEAFF.

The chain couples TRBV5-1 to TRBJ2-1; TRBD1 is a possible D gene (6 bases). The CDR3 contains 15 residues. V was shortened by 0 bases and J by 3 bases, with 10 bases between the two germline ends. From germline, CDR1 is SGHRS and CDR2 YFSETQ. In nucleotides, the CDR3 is TGCGCCAGCAGCTTGGAACAGGGCTTCTACAATGAGCAGTTCTTC. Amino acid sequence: CASSLEQGFYNEQFF.

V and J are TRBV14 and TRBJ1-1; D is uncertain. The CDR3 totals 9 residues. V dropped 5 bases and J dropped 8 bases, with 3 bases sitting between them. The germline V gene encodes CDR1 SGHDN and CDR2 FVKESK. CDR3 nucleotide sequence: TGTGCCAGCAGCTTAGAAGCTTTCTTT. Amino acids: CASSLEAFF.

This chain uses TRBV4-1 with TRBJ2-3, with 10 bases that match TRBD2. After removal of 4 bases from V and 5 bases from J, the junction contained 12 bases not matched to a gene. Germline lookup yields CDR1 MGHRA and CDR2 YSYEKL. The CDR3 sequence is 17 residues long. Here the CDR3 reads CASSRSMASGRGDTQYF. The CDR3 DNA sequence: TGCGCCAGCAGCCGGTCAATGGCTAGCGGGAGAGGAGATACGCAGTATTTT.

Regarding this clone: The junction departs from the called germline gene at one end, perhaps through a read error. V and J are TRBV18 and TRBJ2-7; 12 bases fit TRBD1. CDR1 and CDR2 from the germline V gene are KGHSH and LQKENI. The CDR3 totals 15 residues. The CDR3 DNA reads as TGTGCCAGCTCCGGAGCCGGGACAGGGGGCTTTGGGGTCTCCTTC. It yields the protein CASSGAGTGGFGVSF.

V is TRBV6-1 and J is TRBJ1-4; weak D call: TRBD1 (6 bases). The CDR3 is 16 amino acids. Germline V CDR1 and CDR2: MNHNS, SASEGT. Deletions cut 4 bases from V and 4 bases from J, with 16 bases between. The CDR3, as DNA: TGTGCCAGCAGTGGAAGACAGGCCGGGTTTAATGAAAAACTGTTTTTT. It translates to CASSGRQAGFNEKLFF.

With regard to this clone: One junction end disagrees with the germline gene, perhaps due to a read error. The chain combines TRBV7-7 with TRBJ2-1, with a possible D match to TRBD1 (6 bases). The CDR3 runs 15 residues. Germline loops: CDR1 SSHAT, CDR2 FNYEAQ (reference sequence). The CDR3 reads CASSKDSLWDNEQFF. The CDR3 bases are TGTGCTAGCAGCAAGGACAGCCTCTGGGACAATGAGCAGTTCTTC.

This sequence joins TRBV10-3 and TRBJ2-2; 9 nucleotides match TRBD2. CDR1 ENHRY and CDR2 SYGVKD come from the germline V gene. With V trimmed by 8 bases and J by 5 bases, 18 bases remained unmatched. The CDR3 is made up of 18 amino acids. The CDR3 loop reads CAIAESLAGGSRTGELFF. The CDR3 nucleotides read TGTGCCATCGCAGAGTCACTGGCGGGAGGGAGTAGAACCGGGGAGCTGTTTTTT.

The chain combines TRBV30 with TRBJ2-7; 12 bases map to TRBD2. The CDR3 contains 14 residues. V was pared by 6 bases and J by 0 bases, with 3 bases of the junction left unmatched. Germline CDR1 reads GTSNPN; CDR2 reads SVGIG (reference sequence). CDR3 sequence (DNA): TGTGCCTGCGGACTAGCGGGACTCTCCTACGAGCAGTACTTC. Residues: CACGLAGLSYEQYF. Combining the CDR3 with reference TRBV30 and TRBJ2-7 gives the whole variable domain SQTIHQWPATLVQPVGSPLSLECTVEGTSNPNLYWYRQAAGRGLQLLFYSVGIGQISSEVPQNLSASRPQDRQFILSSKKLLLSDSGFYLCACGLAGLSYEQYFGPGTRLTVT.

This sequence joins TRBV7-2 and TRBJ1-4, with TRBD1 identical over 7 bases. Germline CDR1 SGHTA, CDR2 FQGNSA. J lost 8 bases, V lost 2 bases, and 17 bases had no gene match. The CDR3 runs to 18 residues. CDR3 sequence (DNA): TGTGCCAGCAGCTTAATCTCCGGGACAGAAGTAATGGTGGAAAAACTGTTTTTT. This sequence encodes CASSLISGTEVMVEKLFF.

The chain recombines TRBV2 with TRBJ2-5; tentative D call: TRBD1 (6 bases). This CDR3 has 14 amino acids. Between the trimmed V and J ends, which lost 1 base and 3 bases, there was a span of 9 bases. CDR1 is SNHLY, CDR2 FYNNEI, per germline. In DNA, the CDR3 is TGTGCCAGCAGTGAAGGGGCAGGGGAAGAGACCCAGTACTTC. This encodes CASSEGAGEETQYF. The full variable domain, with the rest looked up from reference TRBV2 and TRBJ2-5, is EPEVTQTPSHQVTQMGQEVILRCVPISNHLYFYWYRQILGQKVEFLVSFYNNEISEKSEIFDDQFSVERPDGSNFTLKIRSTKLEDSAMYFCASSEGAGEETQYFGPGTRLLVL.

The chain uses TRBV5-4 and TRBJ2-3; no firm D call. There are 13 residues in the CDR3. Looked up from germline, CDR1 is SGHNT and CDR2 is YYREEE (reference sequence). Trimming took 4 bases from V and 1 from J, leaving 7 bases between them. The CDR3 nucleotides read TGTGCCAGCAGCCTTCCAGGCACAGATACGCAGTATTTT. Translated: CASSLPGTDTQYF.

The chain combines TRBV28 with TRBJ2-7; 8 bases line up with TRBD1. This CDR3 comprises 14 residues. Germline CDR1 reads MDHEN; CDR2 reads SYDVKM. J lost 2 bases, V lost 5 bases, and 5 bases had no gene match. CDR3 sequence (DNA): TGTGCCAGCAGTACCGGGACAGGCACCTACGAGCAGTACTTC. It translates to CASSTGTGTYEQYF.

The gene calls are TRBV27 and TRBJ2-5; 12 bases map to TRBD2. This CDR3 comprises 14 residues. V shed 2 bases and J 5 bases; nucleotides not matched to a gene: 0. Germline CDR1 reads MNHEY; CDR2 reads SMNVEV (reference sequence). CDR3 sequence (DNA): TGTGCCAGCAGTTTAGGACTAGCGGGGGAGACCCAGTACTTC. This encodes CASSLGLAGETQYF.

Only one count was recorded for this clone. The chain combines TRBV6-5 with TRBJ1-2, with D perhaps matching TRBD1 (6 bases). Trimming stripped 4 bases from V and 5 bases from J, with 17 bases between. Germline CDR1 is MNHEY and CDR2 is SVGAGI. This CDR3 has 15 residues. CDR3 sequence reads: CASSFQRTGWYGYTF. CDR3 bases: TGTGCCAGCAGTTTTCAACGAACAGGGTGGTATGGCTACACCTTC.

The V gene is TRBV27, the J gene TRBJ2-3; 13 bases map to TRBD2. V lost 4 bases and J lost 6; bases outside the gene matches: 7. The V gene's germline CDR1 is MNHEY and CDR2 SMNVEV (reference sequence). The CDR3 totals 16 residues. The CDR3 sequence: CASSYPGTSGTDTQYF. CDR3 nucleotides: TGTGCCAGCAGTTACCCCGGGACTAGCGGGACTGATACGCAGTATTTT.

The CDR3 is CASRATGARHNEQFF. CDR3 DNA sequence: TGTGCCAGCAGAGCGACAGGGGCCCGACACAATGAGCAGTTCTTC. The chain joins TRBV6-5 to TRBJ2-1; 8 bases align to TRBD1. The length of the CDR3 is 15 residues. The germline V gene encodes CDR1 MNHEY and CDR2 SVGAGI. J gave up 5 bases and V 6 bases, and 9 bases lay outside the gene matches.

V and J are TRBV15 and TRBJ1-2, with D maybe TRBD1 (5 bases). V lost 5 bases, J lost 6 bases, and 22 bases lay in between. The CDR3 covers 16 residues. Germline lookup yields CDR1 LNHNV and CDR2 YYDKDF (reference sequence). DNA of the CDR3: TGTGCCACCAGCGTTGGAGGGGAGGCGATAGGGGATGGCTACACCTTC. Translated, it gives CATSVGGEAIGDGYTF.

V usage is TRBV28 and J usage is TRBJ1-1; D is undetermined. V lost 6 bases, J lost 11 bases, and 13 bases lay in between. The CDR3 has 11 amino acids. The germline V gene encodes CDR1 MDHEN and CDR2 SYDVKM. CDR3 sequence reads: CASSLGRLAFF. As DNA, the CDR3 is TGTGCCAGCAGCCTGGGCAGGCTCGCTTTCTTT.

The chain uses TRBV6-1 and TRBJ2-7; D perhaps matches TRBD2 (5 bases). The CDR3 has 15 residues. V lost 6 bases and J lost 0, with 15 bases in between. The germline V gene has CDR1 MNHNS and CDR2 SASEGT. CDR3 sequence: CASREDWISSYEQYF. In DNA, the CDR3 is TGTGCCAGCAGGGAGGACTGGATTAGCTCCTACGAGCAGTACTTC.

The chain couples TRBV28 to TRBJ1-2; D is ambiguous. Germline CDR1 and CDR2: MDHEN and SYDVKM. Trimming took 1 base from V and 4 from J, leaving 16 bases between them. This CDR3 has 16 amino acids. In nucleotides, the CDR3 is TGTGCCAGCAGTTTATCCCCCCCGACGAGGGCCTATGGCTACACCTTC. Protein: CASSLSPPTRAYGYTF.

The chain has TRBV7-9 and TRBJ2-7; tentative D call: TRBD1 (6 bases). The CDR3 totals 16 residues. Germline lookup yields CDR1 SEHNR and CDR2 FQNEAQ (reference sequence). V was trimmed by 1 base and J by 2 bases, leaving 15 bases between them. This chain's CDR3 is CASSLDPGVSTYEQYF. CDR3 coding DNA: TGTGCCAGCAGCTTAGACCCAGGGGTGAGCACCTACGAGCAGTACTTC.

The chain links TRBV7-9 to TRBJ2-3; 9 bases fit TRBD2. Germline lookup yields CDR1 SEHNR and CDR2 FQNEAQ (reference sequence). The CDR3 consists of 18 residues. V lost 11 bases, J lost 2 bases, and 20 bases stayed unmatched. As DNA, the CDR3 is TGTGCCGCCCCTCGGCTAGCGGGGCATGGGGGTTTCACAGATACGCAGTATTTT. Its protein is CAAPRLAGHGGFTDTQYF.

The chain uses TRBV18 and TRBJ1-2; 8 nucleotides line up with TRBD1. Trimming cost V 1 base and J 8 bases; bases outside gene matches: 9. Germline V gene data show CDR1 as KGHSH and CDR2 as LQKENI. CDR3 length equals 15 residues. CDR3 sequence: CASSPQEGQAYGYTF. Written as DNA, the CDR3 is TGTGCCAGCTCACCACAGGAGGGACAGGCTTACGGCTACACCTTC.

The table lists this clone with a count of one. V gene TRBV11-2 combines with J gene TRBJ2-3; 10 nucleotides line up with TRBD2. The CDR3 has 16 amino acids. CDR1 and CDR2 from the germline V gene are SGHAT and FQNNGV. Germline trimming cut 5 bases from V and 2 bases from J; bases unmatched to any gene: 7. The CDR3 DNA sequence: TGTGCCAGCAGCGAAAGACTAGCGGGTCCCACAGATACGCAGTATTTT. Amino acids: CASSERLAGPTDTQYF.

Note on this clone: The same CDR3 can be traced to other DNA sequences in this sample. The CDR3 DNA reads TGTGCCAGCAGTCCGGGGGGGGAGCAGTACTTC. This gives the protein CASSPGGEQYF. The V call is TRBV28, the J call TRBJ2-7; 8 bases fit TRBD2. The CDR3 is 11 residues long. V dropped 5 bases and J dropped 7; count of bases not matched to a gene: 1. Germline V CDR1 and CDR2: MDHEN, SYDVKM.

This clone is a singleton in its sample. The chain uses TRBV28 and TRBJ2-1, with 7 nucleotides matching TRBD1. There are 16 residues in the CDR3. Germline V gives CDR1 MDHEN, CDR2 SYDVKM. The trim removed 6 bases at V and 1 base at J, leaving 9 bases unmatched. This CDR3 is CASSPLSTGSYNEQFF. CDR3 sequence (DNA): TGTGCCAGCAGCCCCTTATCGACAGGGTCCTACAATGAGCAGTTCTTC.

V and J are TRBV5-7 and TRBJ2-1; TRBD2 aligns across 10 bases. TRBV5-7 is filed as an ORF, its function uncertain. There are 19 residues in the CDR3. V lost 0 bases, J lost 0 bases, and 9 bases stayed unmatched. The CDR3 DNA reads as TGTGCCAGCAGCTTGGACCCCGGTTCTAGCGGGAGCTCCTACAATGAGCAGTTCTTC. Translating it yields CASSLDPGSSGSSYNEQFF.